A selection of T cell receptor beta chains follows, all from one sample in a study of T cells after yellow fever vaccination. Each CDR3 protein is one row after TCRdb ran MiXCR on the 5' RACE reads. The data show approximately 330,000 distinct CDR3 sequences, with 12% seen just once and 2.5% to 3.5% held by the top ten. Sequencing was performed on CD4+ T cells sorted from PBMCs, taken 15 days after the yellow fever booster vaccination. These receptors all stem from a man younger than 35 who received the YFV17D yellow fever vaccine. CDR3s include the opening cysteine and the closing phenylalanine or tryptophan. Each record gives: J gene, V gene, clone size, D gene, CDR3 protein, CDR3 DNA. A D gene is named only where the DNA matches it firmly. A clone size is listed for some rows: how often the clone was seen (once, few, many), or a class if it is expanded.

TRBJ2-2 TRBV7-8 few TRBD2 CASRGLARNTGELFF TGTGCCAGCAGAGGACTAGCGCGGAACACCGGGGAGCTGTTTTTT
TRBJ2-3 TRBV5-1 many TRBD1 CASGTGGTDTQYF TGCGCCAGCGGCACAGGGGGAACAGATACGCAGTATTTT
TRBJ1-1 TRBV5-1 few TRBD1 CASTGQANTEAFF TGCGCCAGCACGGGACAGGCCAACACTGAAGCTTTCTTT
TRBJ2-5 TRBV6-5 few TRBD2 CASSYSAGGAGDTRHTQYF TGTGCCAGCAGTTACTCGGCCGGGGGAGCGGGGGATACAAGACATACCCAGTACTTC
TRBJ1-2 TRBV20-1 NA NA CSARERLYTANYGYTF TGCAGTGCTAGAGAGCGACTTTATACAGCTAACTATGGCTACACCTTC
TRBJ2-1 TRBV7-7 few NA CASSSGGNEQFF TGTGCCAGCAGCTCCGGGGGCAATGAGCAGTTCTTC
TRBJ1-1 TRBV6-5 NA TRBD1 CASSYSYTGDTEAFF TGTGCCAGCAGTTACTCTTACACAGGGGACACTGAAGCTTTCTTT
TRBJ1-1 TRBV5-1 few TRBD1 CASSVDRANTEAFF TGCGCCAGCAGCGTAGACAGGGCGAACACTGAAGCTTTCTTT
TRBJ2-5 TRBV6-2/TRBV6-3 few TRBD2 CASSVGRGLAGGQEETQYF TGTGCCAGCAGTGTCGGTAGAGGACTAGCGGGGGGGCAGGAGGAGACCCAGTACTTC
TRBJ1-4 TRBV27 few TRBD1 CASRLSVTGTNEKLFF TGTGCCAGCCGCCTTTCCGTGACAGGGACTAATGAAAAACTGTTTTTT
TRBJ2-5 TRBV20-1 NA TRBD2 CSAPLAGETQYF TGCAGTGCTCCCCTAGCGGGGGAGACCCAGTACTTC
TRBJ2-3 TRBV15 few NA CATSPGRTDTQYF TGTGCCACCAGCCCAGGGCGCACAGATACGCAGTATTTT
TRBJ2-7 TRBV19 few TRBD1 CASSRRDSYSYEQYF TGTGCCAGTAGTAGAAGGGACAGTTACTCCTACGAGCAGTACTTC
TRBJ2-1 TRBV20-1 NA TRBD2 CSASAQRGGYNEQFF TGCAGTGCTAGTGCGCAGCGGGGGGGCTACAATGAGCAGTTCTTC
TRBJ1-2 TRBV7-9 NA NA CASSLSLADNYGYTF TGTGCCAGCAGCTTATCCCTCGCCGACAACTATGGCTACACCTTC
TRBJ2-3 TRBV29-1 NA TRBD1 CSGEGAGTDTQYF TGCAGCGGTGAGGGGGCTGGCACAGATACGCAGTATTTT
TRBJ2-1 TRBV27 few TRBD1 CASSLTGQPYNEQFF TGTGCCAGCAGTTTAACGGGACAGCCCTACAATGAGCAGTTCTTC
TRBJ2-3 TRBV5-1 NA TRBD1 CASRGQGADTDTQYF TGCGCCAGCAGGGGACAGGGGGCGGATACGGATACGCAGTATTTT
TRBJ2-7 TRBV5-6 NA NA CASSYRETGYEQYF TGTGCCAGCAGCTACAGGGAAACAGGCTACGAGCAGTACTTC
TRBJ1-5 TRBV18 few NA CASSPGGVGQPQHF TGTGCCAGCTCACCGGGCGGCGTTGGACAGCCCCAGCATTTT
TRBJ1-1 TRBV19 few NA CASSTAPGRENTEAFF TGTGCCAGTAGCACCGCTCCAGGGAGGGAGAACACTGAAGCTTTCTTT
TRBJ2-2 TRBV7-2 NA NA CASSLVAAGGELFF TGTGCCAGCAGCTTAGTGGCCGCGGGCGGGGAGCTGTTTTTT
TRBJ2-5 TRBV5-4 many TRBD2 CASSLAGLEATQYF TGTGCCAGCAGCTTGGCGGGACTAGAGGCGACCCAGTACTTC
TRBJ2-5 TRBV3-1 NA NA CASSPPGLSWGETQYF TGTGCCAGCAGCCCCCCGGGACTCTCCTGGGGGGAGACCCAGTACTTC
TRBJ2-5 TRBV6-5 few TRBD2 CASSYGVQRGQQETQYF TGTGCCAGCAGTTACGGGGTTCAGCGGGGTCAACAAGAGACCCAGTACTTC
TRBJ1-6 TRBV5-4 NA NA CASSLRLGVDSPLHF TGTGCCAGCAGCTTGAGATTAGGGGTCGATTCACCCCTCCACTTT
TRBJ1-2 TRBV5-4 many NA CASSFQTGKVYTF TGTGCCAGCAGCTTTCAGACAGGCAAGGTCTACACCTTC
TRBJ1-2 TRBV5-6 NA TRBD1 CASSSQGAIGYTF TGTGCCAGCAGCTCACAGGGGGCGATCGGCTACACCTTC
TRBJ2-2 TRBV20-1 many NA CSARDPQREIGELFF TGCAGTGCTAGAGATCCGCAAAGGGAGATCGGGGAGCTGTTTTTT
TRBJ1-2 TRBV12-3/TRBV12-4 NA TRBD1 CASSLLGQVGGYTF TGTGCCAGCAGTTTATTGGGACAGGTGGGAGGCTACACCTTC
TRBJ2-2 TRBV20-1 NA TRBD2 CSARGGATNTGELFF TGCAGTGCCCGGGGGGGGGCTACGAACACCGGGGAGCTGTTTTTT
TRBJ2-3 TRBV27 few TRBD2 CASSLGSRGAITDTQYF TGTGCCAGCAGTTTAGGTTCGCGGGGGGCCATCACAGATACGCAGTATTTT
TRBJ2-4 TRBV28 few TRBD1 CASSALQPGQLNIQYF TGTGCCAGCAGTGCTCTTCAACCGGGACAGCTAAACATTCAGTACTTC
TRBJ1-1 TRBV20-1 NA NA CSARGGINTEAFF TGCAGTGCTAGGGGGGGAATAAACACTGAAGCTTTCTTT
TRBJ2-1 TRBV5-6 NA NA CASSLDSIDEQFF TGTGCCAGCAGCTTGGACAGTATCGATGAGCAGTTCTTC
TRBJ2-6 TRBV5-6 few TRBD1 CASSPKTDRVNSGANVLTF TGTGCCAGCAGCCCAAAAACGGACAGGGTTAACTCTGGGGCCAACGTCCTGACTTTC
TRBJ2-7 TRBV27 NA NA CASSPPGLPSEQYF TGTGCCAGCAGCCCCCCGGGACTCCCTTCCGAGCAGTACTTC
TRBJ1-1 TRBV19 many NA CASTTGANTEAFF TGTGCCAGTACCACGGGGGCGAACACTGAAGCTTTCTTT
TRBJ1-1 TRBV6-5 NA TRBD1 CASSRQRQGNTEAFF TGTGCCAGCAGTCGGCAGAGACAGGGGAACACTGAAGCTTTCTTT
TRBJ2-2 TRBV7-6 NA TRBD2 CASSLGGGSGSLNTGELFF TGTGCCAGCAGCTTAGGTGGGGGTAGCGGGTCCTTGAACACCGGGGAGCTGTTTTTT
TRBJ2-7 TRBV6-6 NA TRBD1 CASSLRTGAYEQYF TGTGCCAGCAGTCTAAGGACAGGAGCCTACGAGCAGTACTTC